This TCR beta chain was profiled in a study of CD8 T cells in Susac syndrome. It was with random hexamers that about 0.45 to 1 ug RNA was reverse transcribed. From the immunoSEQ multiplex PCR reads, TCRdb called clonotypes with MiXCR, one entry per CDR3 protein. Of tens of thousands of distinct CDR3 sequences in the sample, 85% to 95% were seen once. The V segment lost 1 base and the J segment 3 bases; nucleotides outside the gene matches: 10. Germline V CDR1 and CDR2: LGHDT, YNNKEL (reference sequence). The CDR3 sequence is 19 residues long. The TCR comes from a human donor with Susac syndrome. This chain connects TRBV3-1 to TRBJ1-5; TRBD1 aligns across 12 bases. The source material was CD8+ T cells from PBMCs. The CDR3 DNA reads as TGTGCCAGCAGCCAAGGAAGGGGACAGGGGGCGGAGATCAATCAGCCCCAGCATTTT. Translation: CASSQGRGQGAEINQPQHF.